This T cell receptor (beta chain) originates from a study of blood T cells in healthy people across ages. For the study at large: T cells yielded about one barcoded beta molecule per two cells through template switching.

Regarding the study as a whole: TCR beta diversity, measured per million T cells, fell in a roughly linear way with age.

Turning to this clonotype: What it recognizes is unknown.

Germline V gives CDR1 MGHRA, CDR2 YSYEKL. This CDR3 is 13 amino acids long. V lost 3 bases and J 4 bases, leaving 8 bases between the germline ends. Primed by a sample-barcoded 5' primer and a J-beta primer mix, a second PCR proceeded for about 7 to 12 cycles. Via MiXCR, TCRdb re-called the 5' RACE reads, giving one row per CDR3 protein. The data hold about 1,400,000 distinct CDR3 sequences, with around 42% observed a single time. The sequence derives from a woman aged 18-29 years in good health. The V and J genes are TRBV4-1 and TRBJ2-3, with D perhaps being TRBD1 or TRBD2 (5 bases each). Sequenced input: blood. The CDR3, as DNA: TGCGCCAGCAGCCACCTGGGGGCAGATACGCAGTATTTT. This gives the protein CASSHLGADTQYF.